Listed here are 5 T cell receptor beta chains from one sample, sequenced in a study of T cells in Graves' hyperthyroidism and ophthalmopathy. Authors of the study amplified TCR beta CDR3 regions from RNA transcripts. During a first-round RT-PCR of the TCR CDR3, the HTBI primer set was used. MiXCR, applied by TCRdb to the multiplex PCR reads, yields one record per CDR3 protein. The sample includes around 300,000 distinct CDR3 sequences, around 15% of them seen just once. The material sequenced was blood. These receptor sequences come from a woman between 40 and 50 years old with Graves' hyperthyroidism.

This sequence joins TRBV3-1 and TRBJ2-1; 8 bases agree with TRBD2. CDR1 is LGHDT, CDR2 YNNKEL, per germline (reference sequence). The V and J ends lost 6 bases and 4 bases, in that order; junction bases with no gene match: 8. This CDR3 comprises 15 residues. CDR3 loop: CASRRREGRYNEQFF. The CDR3 bases are TGTGCCAGCAGACGACGGGAGGGCCGTTACAATGAGCAGTTCTTC.

This clonotype was seen ten or more times. V and J are TRBV2 and TRBJ1-2; D remains ambiguous. Germline loops: CDR1 SNHLY, CDR2 FYNNEI. CDR3 length: 15 amino acids. Trimming cost V 7 bases and J 0 bases, with 15 bases left between them. The CDR3 loop reads CASKNSAAANYGYTF. The DNA of the CDR3 is TGTGCCAGCAAAAACTCGGCAGCGGCTAACTATGGCTACACCTTC.

The table lists this clonotype with many counts. The chain is built from TRBV6-5 and TRBJ2-5; TRBD2 aligns across 11 bases. Germline lookup yields CDR1 MNHEY and CDR2 SVGAGI. The ends lost 4 bases at V and 8 bases at J; junction bases unmatched: 9. The CDR3 extends over 15 amino acids. The CDR3 bases are TGTGCCAGCAGTTCCGGACTAGCGGGCAAGAGAACCCAGTACTTC. Its protein is CASSSGLAGKRTQYF.

The gene calls are TRBV12-3 or TRBV12-4 and TRBJ2-7; tentative D call: TRBD2 (5 bases). V was pared by 6 bases and J by 8 bases, with 17 bases between. This CDR3 spans 13 amino acids. CDR3 nucleotide sequence: TGTGCCAGCAGACTAGAGGTGGGGAGTCAGCAGTACTTC. This translates into CASRLEVGSQQYF.

Many counts were recorded for this clonotype. V and J are TRBV6-1 and TRBJ2-7; a possible D gene is TRBD2 (6 bases). V dropped 9 bases and J dropped 0 bases, with 15 bases sitting between them. The CDR3 is made up of 14 amino acids. Germline assignment: CDR1 MNHNS and CDR2 SASEGT. CDR3 nucleotide sequence: TGTGCCAGTGGGAGGACCTCCAGCTCCTACGAGCAGTACTTC. Translated: CASGRTSSSYEQYF.